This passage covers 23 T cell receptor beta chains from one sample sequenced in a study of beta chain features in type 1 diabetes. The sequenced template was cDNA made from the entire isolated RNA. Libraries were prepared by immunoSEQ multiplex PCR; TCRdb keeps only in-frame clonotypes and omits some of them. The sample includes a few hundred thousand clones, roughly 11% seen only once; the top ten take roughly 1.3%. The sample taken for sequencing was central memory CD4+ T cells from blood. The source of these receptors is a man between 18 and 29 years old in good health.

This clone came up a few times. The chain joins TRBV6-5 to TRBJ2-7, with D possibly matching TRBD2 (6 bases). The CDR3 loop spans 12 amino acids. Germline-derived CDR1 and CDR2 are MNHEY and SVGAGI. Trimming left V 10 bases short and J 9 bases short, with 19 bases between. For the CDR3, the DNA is TGTGCCACCCTGGGATCGGGAGAGGTGCAGTACTTC. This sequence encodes CATLGSGEVQYF.

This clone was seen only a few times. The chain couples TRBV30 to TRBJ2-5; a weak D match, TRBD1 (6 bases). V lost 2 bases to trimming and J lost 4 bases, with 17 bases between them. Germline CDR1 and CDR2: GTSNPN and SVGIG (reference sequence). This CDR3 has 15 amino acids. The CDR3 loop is CAWSSLQGHGETQYF. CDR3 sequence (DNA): TGTGCCTGGAGTTCCCTTCAGGGGCATGGAGAGACCCAGTACTTC. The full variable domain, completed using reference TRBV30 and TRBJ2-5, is SQTIHQWPATLVQPVGSPLSLECTVEGTSNPNLYWYRQAAGRGLQLLFYSVGIGQISSEVPQNLSASRPQDRQFILSSKKLLLSDSGFYLCAWSSLQGHGETQYFGPGTRLLVL.

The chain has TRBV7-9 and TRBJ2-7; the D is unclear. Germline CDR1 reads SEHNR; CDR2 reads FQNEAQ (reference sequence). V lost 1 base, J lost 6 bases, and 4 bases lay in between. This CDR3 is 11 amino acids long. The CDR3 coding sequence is TGTGCCAGCAGCTTAGTAGCCGAGCAGTACTTC. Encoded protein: CASSLVAEQYF.

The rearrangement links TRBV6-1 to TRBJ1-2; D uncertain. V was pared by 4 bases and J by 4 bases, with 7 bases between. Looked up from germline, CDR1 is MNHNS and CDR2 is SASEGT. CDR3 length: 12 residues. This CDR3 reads CASSVEAYGYTF. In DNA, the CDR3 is TGTGCCAGCAGTGTGGAGGCCTATGGCTACACCTTC.

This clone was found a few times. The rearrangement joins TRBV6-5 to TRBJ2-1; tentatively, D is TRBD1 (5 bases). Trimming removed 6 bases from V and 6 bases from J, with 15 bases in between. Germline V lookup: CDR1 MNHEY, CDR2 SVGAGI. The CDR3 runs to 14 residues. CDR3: CASSYTQGPNEQFF. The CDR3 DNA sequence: TGTGCCAGCAGCTACACGCAGGGTCCCAATGAGCAGTTCTTC.

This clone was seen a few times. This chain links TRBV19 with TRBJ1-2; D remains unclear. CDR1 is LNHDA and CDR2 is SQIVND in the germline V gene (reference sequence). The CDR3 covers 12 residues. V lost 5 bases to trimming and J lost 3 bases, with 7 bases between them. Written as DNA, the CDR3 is TGTGCCAGTAGTCTACAGTACTATGGCTACACCTTC. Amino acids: CASSLQYYGYTF.

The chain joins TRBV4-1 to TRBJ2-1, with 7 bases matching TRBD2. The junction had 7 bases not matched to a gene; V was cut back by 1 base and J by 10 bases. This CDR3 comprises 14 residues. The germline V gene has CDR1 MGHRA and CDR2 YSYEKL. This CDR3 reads CASSQAEAGVEQFF. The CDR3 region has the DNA TGCGCCAGCAGCCAAGCCGAGGCGGGAGTCGAGCAGTTCTTC.

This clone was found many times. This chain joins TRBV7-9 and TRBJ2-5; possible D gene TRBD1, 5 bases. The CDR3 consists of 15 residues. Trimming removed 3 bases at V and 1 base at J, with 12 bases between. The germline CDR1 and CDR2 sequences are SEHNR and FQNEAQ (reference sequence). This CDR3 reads CASSLQRRGQETQYF. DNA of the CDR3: TGTGCCAGCAGCTTGCAGCGAAGGGGCCAAGAGACCCAGTACTTC.

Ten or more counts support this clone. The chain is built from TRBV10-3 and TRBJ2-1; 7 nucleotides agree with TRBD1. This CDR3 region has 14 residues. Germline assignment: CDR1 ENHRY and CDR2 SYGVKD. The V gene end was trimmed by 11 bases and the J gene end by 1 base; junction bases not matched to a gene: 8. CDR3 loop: CASMTGQSYNEQFF. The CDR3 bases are TGTGCCTCCATGACAGGGCAGTCCTACAATGAGCAGTTCTTC.

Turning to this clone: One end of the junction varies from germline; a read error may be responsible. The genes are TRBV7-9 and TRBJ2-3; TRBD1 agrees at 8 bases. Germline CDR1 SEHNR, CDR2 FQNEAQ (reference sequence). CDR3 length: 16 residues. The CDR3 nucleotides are TGTGCCAGCACCTTAGGGACAGGAGGCCTCGCAGATACGCAGTATTTT. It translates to CASTLGTGGLADTQYF.

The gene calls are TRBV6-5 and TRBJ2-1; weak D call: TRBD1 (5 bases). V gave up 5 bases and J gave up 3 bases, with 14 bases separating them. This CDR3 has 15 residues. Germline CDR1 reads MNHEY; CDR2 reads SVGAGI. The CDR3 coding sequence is TGTGCCAGCAGTAGCCTAGGTAGGGGCTACAATGAGCAGTTCTTC. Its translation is CASSSLGRGYNEQFF.

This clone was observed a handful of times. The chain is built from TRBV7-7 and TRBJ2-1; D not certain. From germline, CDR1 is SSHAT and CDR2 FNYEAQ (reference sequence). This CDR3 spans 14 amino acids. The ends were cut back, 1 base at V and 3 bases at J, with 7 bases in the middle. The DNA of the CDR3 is TGTGCCAGCAGCTTAGATGGCCTCTACAATGAGCAGTTCTTC. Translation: CASSLDGLYNEQFF. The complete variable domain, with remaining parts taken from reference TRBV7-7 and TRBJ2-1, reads GAGVSQSPRYKVTKRGQDVTLRCDPISSHATLYWYQQALGQGPEFLTYFNYEAQPDKSGLPSDRFSAERPEGSISTLTIQRTEQRDSAMYRCASSLDGLYNEQFFGPGTRLTVL.

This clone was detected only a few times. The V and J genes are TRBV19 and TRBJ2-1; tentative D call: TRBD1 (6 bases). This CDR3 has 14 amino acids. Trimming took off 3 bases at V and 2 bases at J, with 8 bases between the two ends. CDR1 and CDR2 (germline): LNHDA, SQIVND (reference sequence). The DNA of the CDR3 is TGTGCCAGTAGTATCCGGACAGCCTACAATGAGCAGTTCTTC. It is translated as CASSIRTAYNEQFF.

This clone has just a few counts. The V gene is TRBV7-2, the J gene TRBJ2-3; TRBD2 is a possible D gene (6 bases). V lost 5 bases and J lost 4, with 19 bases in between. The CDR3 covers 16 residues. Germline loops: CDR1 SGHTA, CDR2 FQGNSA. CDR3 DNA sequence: TGTGCCAGCAGCCAAAACGGCCTAGCGACGGCAGATACGCAGTATTTT. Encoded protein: CASSQNGLATADTQYF.

Here the CDR3 reads CASSELRGDTDTQYF. CDR3 in DNA: TGTGCCAGCAGTGAATTGAGGGGGGACACAGATACGCAGTATTTT. The chain links TRBV2 to TRBJ2-3; D could derive from TRBD1 or TRBD2 (6 bases each). V lost 2 bases, J lost 2 bases, and 11 bases lay in between. CDR1 and CDR2 (germline): SNHLY, FYNNEI. The CDR3 is made up of 15 amino acids.

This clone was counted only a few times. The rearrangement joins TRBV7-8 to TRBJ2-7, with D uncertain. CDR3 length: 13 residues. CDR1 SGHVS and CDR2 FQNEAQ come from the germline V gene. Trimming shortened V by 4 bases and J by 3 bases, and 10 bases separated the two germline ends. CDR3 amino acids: CASSSGPYYEQYF. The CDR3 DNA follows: TGTGCCAGCAGCTCTGGCCCTTACTACGAGCAGTACTTC.

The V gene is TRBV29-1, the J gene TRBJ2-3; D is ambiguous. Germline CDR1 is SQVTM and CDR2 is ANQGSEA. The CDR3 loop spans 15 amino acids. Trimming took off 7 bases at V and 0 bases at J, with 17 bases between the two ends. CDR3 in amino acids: CSALSGLDSTDTQYF. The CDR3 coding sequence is TGCAGCGCCCTTAGTGGTTTAGACAGCACAGATACGCAGTATTTT.

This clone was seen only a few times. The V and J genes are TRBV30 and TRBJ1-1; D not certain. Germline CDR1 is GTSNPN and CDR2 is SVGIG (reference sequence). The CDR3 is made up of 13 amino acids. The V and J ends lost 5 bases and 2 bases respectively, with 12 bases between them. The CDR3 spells CAWSRRRNTEAFF. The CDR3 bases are TGTGCCTGGTCGCGACGAAGAAACACTGAAGCTTTCTTT.

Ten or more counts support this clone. This CDR3 is CASSSSGRRRDTQYF. In nucleotides, the CDR3 is TGTGCCAGCAGCTCGAGCGGGAGAAGAAGGGATACGCAGTATTTT. V and J are TRBV5-4 and TRBJ2-3, with 8 bases that match TRBD2. The V and J ends lost 3 bases and 6 bases, in that order; junction bases with no gene match: 9. This CDR3 is built from 15 residues. Per the germline V gene, CDR1 is SGHNT and CDR2 is YYREEE (reference sequence).

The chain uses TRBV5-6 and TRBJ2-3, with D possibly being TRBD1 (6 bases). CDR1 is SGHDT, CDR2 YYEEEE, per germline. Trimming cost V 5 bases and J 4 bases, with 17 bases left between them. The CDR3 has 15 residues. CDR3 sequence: CASSRTGSGSDTQYF. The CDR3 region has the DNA TGTGCCAGCAGTCGTACAGGGTCGGGGTCAGATACGCAGTATTTT.

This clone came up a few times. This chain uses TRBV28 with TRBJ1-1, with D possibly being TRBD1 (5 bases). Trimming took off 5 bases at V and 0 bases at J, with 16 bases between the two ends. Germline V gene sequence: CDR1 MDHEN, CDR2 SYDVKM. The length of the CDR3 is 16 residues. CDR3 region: CASSPLRQGLNTEAFF. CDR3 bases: TGTGCCAGCAGTCCGCTCCGGCAGGGATTGAACACTGAAGCTTTCTTT.

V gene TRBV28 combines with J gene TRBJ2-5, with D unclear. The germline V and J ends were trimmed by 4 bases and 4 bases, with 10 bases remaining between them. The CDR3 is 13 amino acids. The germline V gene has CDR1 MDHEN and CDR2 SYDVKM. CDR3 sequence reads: CASSYIERETQYF. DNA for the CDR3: TGTGCCAGCAGTTACATAGAGAGAGAGACCCAGTACTTC.

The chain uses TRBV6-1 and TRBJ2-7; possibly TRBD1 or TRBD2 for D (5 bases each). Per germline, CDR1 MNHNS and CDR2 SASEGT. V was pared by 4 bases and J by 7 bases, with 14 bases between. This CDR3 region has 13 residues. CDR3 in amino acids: CASSATIWGEQYF. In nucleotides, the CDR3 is TGTGCCAGCAGTGCAACGATTTGGGGGGAGCAGTACTTC.